This T cell receptor beta chain was profiled in a study of beta chain features in type 1 diabetes (dated 2018 in TCRdb). Regarding the complete study: Patients and healthy donors did not differ in mean age, gender distribution, total cell number or subset yield. A total of roughly 100 million sorted cells were examined across all samples, and the number of cells per subset was strongly correlated with RNA yield. In the study, recently diagnosed type 1 diabetes patients and matched healthy donors were compared on the TCRB repertoires of their sorted circulating CD4+ T cell subsets. Naive and central memory subsets were obtained from all 30 or so donors, but regulatory and stem cell-like memory subsets were isolated from only 8 patients and roughly eight healthy donors.

The entire amount of isolated RNA was reverse transcribed using the High Capacity cDNA Reverse Transcription Kit, so the sequenced TCRB transcripts were expressed ones. Naive, central memory and regulatory T cell samples underwent deep immunoSEQ sequencing, averaging about 3.57 million total reads per sample. After sorted cells were lysed in RLT buffer, RNA was extracted with DNase-treated RNeasy Micro or Mini kits, with the choice depending on cell number. Each cell subset was processed on its own to prevent cross-contamination, while patient and healthy donor samples were processed together. Using the immunoSEQ multiplex PCR, TCRB sequences were amplified from cDNA into 87-bp fragments spanning the CDR3 region. The amplicons were sequenced using the Illumina HiSeq platform. The source study handled its data this way. Synthetic template baselines were used to correct PCR bias computationally, reads within Hamming distance 2 were collapsed together, and singletons that could not be merged were discarded. By aligning reads against IMGT, V, D and J genes, CDR3 length, and insertions or deletions at six rearrangement sites were assigned. Within each subset, clonotype counts were normalized to sorted cell number, after which true diversity and Gini coefficients were computed with the tcR R package. The overlap coefficient, calculated on TCRB nucleotide sequences, was used to quantify repertoire sharing. TCRdb's version of the immuneACCESS table is confined to in-frame rearrangements and falls short of the full clone set. An unresolved V gene accounts for under half of the shortfall where checked; the remainder is of unknown origin. For V, J and clone size, that table is used; D and trimming come from the DNA. The sample table lists about 160,000 clones, around 8.3% of them with a count of one. The ten largest clones take up around 0.5% of the sample.

This clone was counted a few times. Its cognate antigen has yet to be identified. No base qualities exist here, and no much larger clone lies one base off it. Broader findings and caveats from the paper: A moderate but significant shortening of TCRB CDR3 length was observed in type 1 diabetes patients in all four CD4+ subsets. Naive, central memory and regulatory TCRB repertoires appeared more similar among patients than among healthy donors. Shorter templates might have been favored by PCR, but patient and control samples were amplified and corrected together, so both groups would have been affected equally by any skew. Sequencing cDNA rather than genomic DNA could over-represent highly expressing activated cells, although activation and CD3 levels did not differ between groups. Only small numbers of individuals were included in the HLA sub-analyses, which left unresolved whether HLA type had any influence on TCRB rearrangement. At VDJ recombination sites, type 1 diabetes patients had fewer insertions and more deleted nucleotides, which implies abnormalities in thymic rearrangement.

From the cysteine up to the phenylalanine, the CDR3 has a length of 16 residues. The read is trimmed to its CDR3 DNA, 48 bases read in frame from base 1. V loses 1 base at its end and J loses 7 bases; junction bases beyond the gene matches: 11. The germline V gene sets CDR1 to SGDLS and CDR2 to YYNGEE. Each donor gave one peripheral blood draw, about 110 mL on average, collected into heparinised tubes. Using a panel that included CD45RO, CCR7, CD25, CD127, CD95 and CD27, naive, central memory, regulatory and stem cell-like memory CD4+ T cells were sorted on a BD FACSAria II. Every sorted population had a purity above 95%. Right away, PBMCs were isolated by Lymphoprep density gradient centrifugation and were stained directly, with no culture step. Samples were stained and sorted in pairs, with one healthy donor and one patient per experiment, so that batch effects were minimized.

The sequence was collected from a young woman with type 1 diabetes. Here the chain combines TRBV9 and TRBJ2-3; TRBD2 aligns with 8 central bases. Sequences were obtained from central memory CD4+ T cells from blood. DNA sequence: TGTGCCAGCAGCGTATCGGGGGGGTCCACATCTCATACGCAGTATTTT. It translates as CASSVSGGSTSHTQYF. The CDR3 plus the reference TRBV9 and TRBJ2-3 genes for the other parts give the full variable domain: DSGVTQTPKHLITATGQRVTLRCSPRSGDLSVYWYQQSLDQGLQFLIQYYNGEERAKGNILERFSAQQFPDLHSELNLSSLELGDSALYFCASSVSGGSTSHTQYFGPGTRLTVL.